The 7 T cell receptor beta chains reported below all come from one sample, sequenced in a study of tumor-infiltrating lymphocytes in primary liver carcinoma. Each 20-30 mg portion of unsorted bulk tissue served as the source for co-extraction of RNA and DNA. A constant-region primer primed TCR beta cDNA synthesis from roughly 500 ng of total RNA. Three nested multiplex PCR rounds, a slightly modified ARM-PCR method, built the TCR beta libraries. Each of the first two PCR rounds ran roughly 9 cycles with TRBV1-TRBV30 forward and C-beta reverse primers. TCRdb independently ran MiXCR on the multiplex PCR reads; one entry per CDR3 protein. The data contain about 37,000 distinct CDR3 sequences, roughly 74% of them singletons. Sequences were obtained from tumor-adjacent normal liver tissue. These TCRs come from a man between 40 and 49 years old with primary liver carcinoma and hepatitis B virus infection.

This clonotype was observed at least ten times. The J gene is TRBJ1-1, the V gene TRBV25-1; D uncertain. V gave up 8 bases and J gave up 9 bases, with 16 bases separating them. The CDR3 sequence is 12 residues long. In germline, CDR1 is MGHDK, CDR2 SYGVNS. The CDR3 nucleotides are TGTGCCAGCCTAGGTGGTGGGTTTAAAGCTTTCTTT. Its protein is CASLGGGFKAFF. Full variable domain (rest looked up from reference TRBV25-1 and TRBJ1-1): EADIYQTPRYLVIGTGKKITLECSQTMGHDKMYWYQQDPGMELHLIHYSYGVNSTEKGDLSSESTVSRIRTEHFPLTLESARPSHTSQYLCASLGGGFKAFFGQGTRLTVV.

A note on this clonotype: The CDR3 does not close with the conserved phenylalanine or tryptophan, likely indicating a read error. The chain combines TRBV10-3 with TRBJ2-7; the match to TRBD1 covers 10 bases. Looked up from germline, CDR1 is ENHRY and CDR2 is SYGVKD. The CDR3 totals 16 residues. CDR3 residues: CAISESRTGGLYDQYL. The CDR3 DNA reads TGTGCCATCAGTGAGTCTAGGACAGGGGGGCTCTACGATCAGTACTTA.

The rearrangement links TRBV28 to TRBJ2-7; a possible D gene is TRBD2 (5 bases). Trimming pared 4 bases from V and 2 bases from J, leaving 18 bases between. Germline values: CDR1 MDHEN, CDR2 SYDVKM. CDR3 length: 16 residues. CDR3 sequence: CASSSHGVASPYEQYF. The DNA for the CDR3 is TGTGCCAGCAGTTCCCACGGAGTAGCGAGCCCCTACGAGCAGTACTTC.

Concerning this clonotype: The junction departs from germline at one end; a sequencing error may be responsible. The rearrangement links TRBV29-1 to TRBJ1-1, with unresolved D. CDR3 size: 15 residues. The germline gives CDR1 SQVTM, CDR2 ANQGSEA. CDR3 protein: CSGASEWAMNTEAFF. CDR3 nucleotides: TGCAGCGGTGCCTCAGAGTGGGCCATGAACACTGAAGCCTTCTTC.

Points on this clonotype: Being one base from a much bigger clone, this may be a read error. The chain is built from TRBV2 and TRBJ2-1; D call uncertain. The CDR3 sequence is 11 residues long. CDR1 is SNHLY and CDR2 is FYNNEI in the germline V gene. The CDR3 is CASSEFAEQSF. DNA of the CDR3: TGTGCCAGCAGTGAATTCGCTGAGCAGTCCTTC.

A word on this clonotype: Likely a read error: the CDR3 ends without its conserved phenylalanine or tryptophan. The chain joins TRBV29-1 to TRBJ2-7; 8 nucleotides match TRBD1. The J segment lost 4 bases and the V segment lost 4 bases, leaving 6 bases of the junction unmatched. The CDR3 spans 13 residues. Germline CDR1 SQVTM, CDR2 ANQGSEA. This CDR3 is CSVGTGTSYEQYI. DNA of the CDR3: TGCAGCGTTGGGACAGGGACCTCATACGAGCAGTACATC.

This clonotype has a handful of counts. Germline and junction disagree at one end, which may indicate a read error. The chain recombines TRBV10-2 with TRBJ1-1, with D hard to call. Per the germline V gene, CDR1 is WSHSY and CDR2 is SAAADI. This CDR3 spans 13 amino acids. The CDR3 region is CASSEAANTEAFF. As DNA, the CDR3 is TGCGCCAGCAGTGAAGCAGCAAACACTGAAGCCTTCTTT.